The present T cell receptor beta chain was sequenced within a study of CD8 T cells in ankylosing spondylitis. Molecular-barcoded quantitative 5'-RACE produced these TCR beta libraries. TCRdb used MiXCR to reprocess the 5' RACE reads, holding one entry per CDR3 protein. The data show 100,000 to 150,000 distinct CDR3 sequences, with 17% seen just once and 25% to 40% held by the top ten. Germline V lookup: CDR1 MNHEY, CDR2 SMNVEV (reference sequence). The CDR3 runs 15 residues. V was clipped by 6 bases and J by 4 bases; unmatched bases: 9. Concerning this clonotype itself: No antigen is known for it.

Study-level results: Typical of ankylosing spondylitis blood, it appeared, was a TCR beta motif of several highly homologous variants.

The sequencing sample was made of blood, either unsorted or a sorted T cell fraction (not recorded which). The sequence was obtained from a male donor with ankylosing spondylitis. The chain recombines TRBV27 with TRBJ1-5; 7 positions match TRBD1. CDR3 sequence (DNA): TGTGCCAGCAGAGAGGCAGGGGGTCTAAATCAGCCCCAGCATTTT. It encodes CASREAGGLNQPQHF.